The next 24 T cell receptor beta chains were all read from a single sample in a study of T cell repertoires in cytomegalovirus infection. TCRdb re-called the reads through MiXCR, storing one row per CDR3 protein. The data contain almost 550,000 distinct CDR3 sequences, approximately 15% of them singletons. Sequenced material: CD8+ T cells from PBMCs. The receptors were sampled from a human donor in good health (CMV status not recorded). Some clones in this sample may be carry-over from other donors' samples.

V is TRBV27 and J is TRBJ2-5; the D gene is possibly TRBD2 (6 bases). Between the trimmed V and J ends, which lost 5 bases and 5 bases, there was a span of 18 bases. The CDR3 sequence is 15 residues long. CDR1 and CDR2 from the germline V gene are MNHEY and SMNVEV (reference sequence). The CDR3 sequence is CASSPSGGDRETQYF. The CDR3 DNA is TGTGCCAGCAGTCCTTCCGGGGGAGATCGGGAGACCCAGTACTTC.

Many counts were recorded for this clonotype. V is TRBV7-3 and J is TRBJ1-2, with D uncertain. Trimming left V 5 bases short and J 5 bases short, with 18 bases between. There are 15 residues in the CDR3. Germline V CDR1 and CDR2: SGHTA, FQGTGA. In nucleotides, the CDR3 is TGTGCCAGCAGCCTAAATGCGGGAGTCCTATATGGCTACACCTTC. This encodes CASSLNAGVLYGYTF. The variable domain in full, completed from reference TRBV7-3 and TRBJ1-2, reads GAGVSQTPSNKVTEKGKYVELRCDPISGHTALYWYRQSLGQGPEFLIYFQGTGAADDSGLPNDRFFAVRPEGSVSTLKIQRTERGDSAVYLCASSLNAGVLYGYTFGSGTRLTVV.

CDR3: CASSTGLFEAFF. The CDR3 DNA reads as TGTGCCAGTAGTACGGGACTGTTTGAAGCTTTCTTT. The chain uses TRBV19 and TRBJ1-1; D possibly corresponds to TRBD1 (5 bases). From germline, CDR1 is LNHDA and CDR2 SQIVND (reference sequence). This CDR3 has 12 residues. V lost 4 bases, J lost 7 bases, and 10 bases lay in between.

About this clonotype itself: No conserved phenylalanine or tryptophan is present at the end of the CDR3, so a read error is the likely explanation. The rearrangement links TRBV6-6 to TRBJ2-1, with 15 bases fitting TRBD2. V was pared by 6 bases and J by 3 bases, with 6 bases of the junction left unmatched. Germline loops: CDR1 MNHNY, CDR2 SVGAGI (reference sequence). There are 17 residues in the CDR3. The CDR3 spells CASRVGLAGGGYNEQFL. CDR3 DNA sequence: TGTGCCAGCAGGGTGGGACTAGCGGGAGGTGGCTACAATGAGCAGTTCTTA.

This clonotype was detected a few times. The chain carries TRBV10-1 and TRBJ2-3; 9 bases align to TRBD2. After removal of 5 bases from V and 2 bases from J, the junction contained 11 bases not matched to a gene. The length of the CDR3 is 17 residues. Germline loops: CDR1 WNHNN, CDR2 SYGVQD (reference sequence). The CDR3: CASSMGVAGALTDTQYF. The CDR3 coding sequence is TGCGCCAGCAGTATGGGGGTAGCGGGGGCCCTCACAGATACGCAGTATTTT.

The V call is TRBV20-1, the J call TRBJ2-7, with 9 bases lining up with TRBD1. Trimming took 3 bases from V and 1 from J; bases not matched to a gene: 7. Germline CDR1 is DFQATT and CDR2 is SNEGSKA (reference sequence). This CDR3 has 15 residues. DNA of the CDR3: TGCAGTGCTAGGGAACAGGGGGCGAGTTCCTACGAGCAGTACTTC. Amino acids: CSAREQGASSYEQYF.

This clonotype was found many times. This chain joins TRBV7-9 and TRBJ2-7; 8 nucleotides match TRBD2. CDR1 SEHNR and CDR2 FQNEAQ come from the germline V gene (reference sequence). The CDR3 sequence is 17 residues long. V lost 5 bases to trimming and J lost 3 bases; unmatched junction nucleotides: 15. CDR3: CASSPTPDSGAHYEQYF. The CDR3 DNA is TGTGCCAGCAGCCCCACCCCGGATAGCGGGGCCCACTACGAGCAGTACTTC.

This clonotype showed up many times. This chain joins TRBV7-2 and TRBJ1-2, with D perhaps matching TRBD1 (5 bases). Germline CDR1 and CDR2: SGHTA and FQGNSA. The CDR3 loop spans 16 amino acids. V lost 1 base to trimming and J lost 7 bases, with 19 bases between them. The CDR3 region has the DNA TGTGCCAGCAGCTTAGAACTGCGGGGGGGGGGTTTTGGCTACACCTTC. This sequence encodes CASSLELRGGGFGYTF.

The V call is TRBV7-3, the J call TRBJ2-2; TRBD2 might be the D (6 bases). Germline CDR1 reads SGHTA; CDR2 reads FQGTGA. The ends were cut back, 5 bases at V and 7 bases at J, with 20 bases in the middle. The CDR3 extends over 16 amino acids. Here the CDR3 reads CASSGGSGISGGELFF. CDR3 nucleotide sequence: TGTGCCAGCAGCGGAGGTAGCGGAATAAGTGGCGGGGAGCTGTTTTTT.

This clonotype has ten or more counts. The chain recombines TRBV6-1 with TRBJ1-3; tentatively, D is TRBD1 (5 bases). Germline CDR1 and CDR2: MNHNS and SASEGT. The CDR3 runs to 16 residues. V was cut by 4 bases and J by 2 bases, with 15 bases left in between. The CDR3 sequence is CASSVPLEGTGNTIYF. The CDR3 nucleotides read TGTGCCAGCAGTGTCCCTCTTGAGGGGACTGGAAACACCATATATTTT.

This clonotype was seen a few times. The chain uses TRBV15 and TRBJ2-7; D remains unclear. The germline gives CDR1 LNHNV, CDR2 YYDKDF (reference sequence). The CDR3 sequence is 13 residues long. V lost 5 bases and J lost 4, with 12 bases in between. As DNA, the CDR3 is TGTGCCACCAGCGGCCGACTCGATTACGAGCAGTACTTC. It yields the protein CATSGRLDYEQYF. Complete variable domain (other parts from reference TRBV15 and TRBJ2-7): DAMVIQNPRYQVTQFGKPVTLSCSQTLNHNVMYWYQQKSSQAPKLLFHYYDKDFNNEADTPDNFQSRRPNTSFCFLDIRSPGLGDTAMYLCATSGRLDYEQYFGPGTRLTVT.

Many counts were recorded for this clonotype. CDR3 amino acids: CASSPGTSGQETQYF. CDR3 in DNA: TGTGCCAGCAGCCCTGGGACTAGCGGACAAGAGACCCAGTACTTC. This sequence joins TRBV7-3 and TRBJ2-5, with 11 bases aligning to TRBD2. Germline values: CDR1 SGHTA, CDR2 FQGTGA. J was trimmed by 2 bases and V by 5 bases; bases with no gene match: 4. The CDR3 has 15 amino acids.

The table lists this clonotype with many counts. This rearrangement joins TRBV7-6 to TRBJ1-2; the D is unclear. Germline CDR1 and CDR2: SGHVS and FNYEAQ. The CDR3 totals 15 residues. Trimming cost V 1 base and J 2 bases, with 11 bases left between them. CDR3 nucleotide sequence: TGTGCCAGCAGCTTAGGAACAGCTAACAACTATGGCTACACCTTC. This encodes CASSLGTANNYGYTF.

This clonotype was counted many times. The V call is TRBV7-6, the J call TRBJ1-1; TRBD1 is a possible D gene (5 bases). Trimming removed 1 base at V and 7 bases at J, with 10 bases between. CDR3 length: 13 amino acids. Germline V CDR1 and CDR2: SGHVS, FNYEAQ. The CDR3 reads CASSLGGVGEAFF. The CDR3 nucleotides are TGTGCCAGCAGCTTAGGAGGGGTGGGTGAAGCTTTCTTT.

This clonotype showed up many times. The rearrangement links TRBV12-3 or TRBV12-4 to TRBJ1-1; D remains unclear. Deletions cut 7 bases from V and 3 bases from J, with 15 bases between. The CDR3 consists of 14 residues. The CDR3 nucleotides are TGTGCCAGCACCCAAACAAGTAGCGACACTGAAGCTTTCTTT. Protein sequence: CASTQTSSDTEAFF.

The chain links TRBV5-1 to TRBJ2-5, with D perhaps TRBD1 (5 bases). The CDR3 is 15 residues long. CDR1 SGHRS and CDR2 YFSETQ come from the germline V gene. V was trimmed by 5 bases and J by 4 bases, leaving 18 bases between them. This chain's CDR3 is CASRFTQGLGETQYF. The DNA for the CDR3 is TGCGCCAGCAGATTCACCCAGGGTCTAGGAGAGACCCAGTACTTC. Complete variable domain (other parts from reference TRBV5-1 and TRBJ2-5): KAGVTQTPRYLIKTRGQQVTLSCSPISGHRSVSWYQQTPGQGLQFLFEYFSETQRNKGNFPGRFSGRQFSNSRSEMNVSTLELGDSALYLCASRFTQGLGETQYFGPGTRLLVL.

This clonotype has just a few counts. CDR3 in DNA: TGTGCCAGCAGTTACTCGAACAGGGGGCTTATGAACACTGAAGCTTTCTTT. This codes for CASSYSNRGLMNTEAFF. J is TRBJ1-1 and V is TRBV6-5, with 9 bases matching TRBD1. CDR1 and CDR2 from the germline V gene are MNHEY and SVGAGI. This CDR3 has 17 residues. The junction had 5 bases not matched to a gene; V was cut back by 0 bases and J by 0 bases.

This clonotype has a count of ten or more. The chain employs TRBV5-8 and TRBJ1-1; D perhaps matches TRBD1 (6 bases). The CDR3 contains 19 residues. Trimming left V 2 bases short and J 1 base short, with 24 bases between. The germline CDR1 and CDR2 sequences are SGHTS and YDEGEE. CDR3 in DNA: TGTGCCAGCAGCTTCTGGGAACTCTACAGGGCCAGGGCGAACACTGAAGCTTTCTTT. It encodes CASSFWELYRARANTEAFF.

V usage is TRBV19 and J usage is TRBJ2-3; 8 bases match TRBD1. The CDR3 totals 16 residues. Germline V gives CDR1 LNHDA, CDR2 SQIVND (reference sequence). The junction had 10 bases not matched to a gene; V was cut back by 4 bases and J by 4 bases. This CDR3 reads CASSTFYRGVSDTQYF. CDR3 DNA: TGTGCCAGTAGTACCTTTTACAGGGGGGTCTCAGATACGCAGTATTTT.

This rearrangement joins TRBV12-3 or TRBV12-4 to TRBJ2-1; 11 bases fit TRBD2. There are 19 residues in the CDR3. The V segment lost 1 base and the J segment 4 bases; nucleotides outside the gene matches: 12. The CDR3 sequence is CASSLEGHSTSGGYNEQFF. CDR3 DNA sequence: TGTGCCAGCAGTTTAGAAGGGCACTCAACTAGCGGGGGTTACAATGAGCAGTTCTTC.

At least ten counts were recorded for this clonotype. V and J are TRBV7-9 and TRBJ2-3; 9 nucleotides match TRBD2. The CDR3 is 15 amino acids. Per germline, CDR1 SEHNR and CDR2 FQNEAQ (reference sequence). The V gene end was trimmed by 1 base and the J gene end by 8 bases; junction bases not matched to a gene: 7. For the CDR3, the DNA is TGTGCCAGCAGCTTAGGGGCGGGAGGGCCAGGTACGCAGTATTTT. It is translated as CASSLGAGGPGTQYF.

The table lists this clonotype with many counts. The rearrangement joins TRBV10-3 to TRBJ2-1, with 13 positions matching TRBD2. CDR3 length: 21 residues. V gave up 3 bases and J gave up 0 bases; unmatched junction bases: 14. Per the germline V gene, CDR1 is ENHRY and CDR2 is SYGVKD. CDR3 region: CAISDPDGTSGILDSYNEQFF. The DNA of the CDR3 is TGTGCCATCAGTGACCCTGACGGGACTAGCGGGATCCTCGACTCCTACAATGAGCAGTTCTTC.

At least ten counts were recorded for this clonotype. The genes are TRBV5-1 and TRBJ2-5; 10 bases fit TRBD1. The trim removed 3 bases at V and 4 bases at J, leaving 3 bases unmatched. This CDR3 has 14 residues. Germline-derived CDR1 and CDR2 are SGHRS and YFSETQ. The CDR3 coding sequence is TGCGCCAGCAGCTCGGGACAGGGGATAGAGACCCAGTACTTC. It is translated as CASSSGQGIETQYF.

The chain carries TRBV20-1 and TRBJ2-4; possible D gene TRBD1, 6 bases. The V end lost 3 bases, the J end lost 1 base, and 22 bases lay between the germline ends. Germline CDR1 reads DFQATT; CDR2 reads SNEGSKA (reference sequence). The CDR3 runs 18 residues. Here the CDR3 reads CSARGAGDLIRAKNIQYF. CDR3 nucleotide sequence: TGCAGTGCTAGGGGGGCAGGGGACCTTATTCGGGCCAAAAACATTCAGTACTTC.